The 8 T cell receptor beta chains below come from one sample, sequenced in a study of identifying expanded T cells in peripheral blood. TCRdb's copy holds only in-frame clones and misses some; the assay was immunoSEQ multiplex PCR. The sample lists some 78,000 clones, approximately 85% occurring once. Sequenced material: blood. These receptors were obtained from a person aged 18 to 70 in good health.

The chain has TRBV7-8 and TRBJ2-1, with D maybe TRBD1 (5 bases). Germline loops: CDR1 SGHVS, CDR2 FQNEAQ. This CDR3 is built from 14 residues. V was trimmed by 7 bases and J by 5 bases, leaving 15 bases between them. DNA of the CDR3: TGTGCCAGCAAGTTGGGCAGGGTTGACAATGAGCAGTTCTTC. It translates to CASKLGRVDNEQFF.

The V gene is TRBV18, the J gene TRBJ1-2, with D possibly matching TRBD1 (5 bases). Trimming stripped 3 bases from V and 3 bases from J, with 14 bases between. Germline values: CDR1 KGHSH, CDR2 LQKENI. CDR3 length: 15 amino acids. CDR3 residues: CASSPPTVGYYGYTF. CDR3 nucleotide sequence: TGTGCCAGCTCACCTCCGACAGTTGGATACTATGGCTACACCTTC. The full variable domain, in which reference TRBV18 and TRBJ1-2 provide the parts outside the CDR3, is NAGVMQNPRHLVRRRGQEARLRCSPMKGHSHVYWYRQLPEEGLKFMVYLQKENIIDESGMPKERFSAEFPKEGPSILRIQQVVRGDSAAYFCASSPPTVGYYGYTFGSGTRLTVV.

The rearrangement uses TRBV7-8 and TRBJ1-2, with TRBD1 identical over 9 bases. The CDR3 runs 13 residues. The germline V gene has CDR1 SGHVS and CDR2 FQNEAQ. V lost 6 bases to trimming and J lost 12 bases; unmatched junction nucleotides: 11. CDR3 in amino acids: CASSYTQGARHTF. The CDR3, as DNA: TGTGCCAGCAGTTATACACAGGGGGCTCGTCACACCTTC.

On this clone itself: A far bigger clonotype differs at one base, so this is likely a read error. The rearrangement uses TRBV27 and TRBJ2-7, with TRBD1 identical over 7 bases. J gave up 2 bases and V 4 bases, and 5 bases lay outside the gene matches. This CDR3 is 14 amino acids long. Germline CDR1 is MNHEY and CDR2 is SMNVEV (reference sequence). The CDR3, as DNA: TGTGCCAGCAGTTCCACCGGGACAGCCTACGAGCAGTACTTC. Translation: CASSSTGTAYEQYF.

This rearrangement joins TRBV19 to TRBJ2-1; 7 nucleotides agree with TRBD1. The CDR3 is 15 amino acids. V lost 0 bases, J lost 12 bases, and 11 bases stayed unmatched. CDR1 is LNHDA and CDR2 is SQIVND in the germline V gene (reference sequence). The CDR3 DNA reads TGTGCCAGTAGTATAGATTGGCTACAGGGGATGGGGCAGTTCTTC. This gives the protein CASSIDWLQGMGQFF.

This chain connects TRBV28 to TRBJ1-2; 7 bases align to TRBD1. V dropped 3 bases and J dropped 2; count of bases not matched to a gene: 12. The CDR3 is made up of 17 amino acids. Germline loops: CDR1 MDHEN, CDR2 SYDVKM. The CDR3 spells CASSFQGRDSENYGYTF. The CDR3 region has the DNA TGTGCCAGCAGTTTCCAGGGCCGGGACAGCGAAAACTATGGCTACACCTTC.

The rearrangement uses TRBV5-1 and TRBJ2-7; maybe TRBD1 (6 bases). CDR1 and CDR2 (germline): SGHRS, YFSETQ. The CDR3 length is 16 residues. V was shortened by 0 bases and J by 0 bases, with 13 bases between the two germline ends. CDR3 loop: CASSLEETGPSYEQYF. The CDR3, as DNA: TGCGCCAGCAGCTTGGAAGAGACAGGACCCTCCTACGAGCAGTACTTC.

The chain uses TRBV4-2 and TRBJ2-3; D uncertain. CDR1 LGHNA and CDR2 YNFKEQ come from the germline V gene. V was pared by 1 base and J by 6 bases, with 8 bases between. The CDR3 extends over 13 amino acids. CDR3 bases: TGTGCCAGCAGCCAAGCGACTGGGGATACGCAGTATTTT. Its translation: CASSQATGDTQYF.